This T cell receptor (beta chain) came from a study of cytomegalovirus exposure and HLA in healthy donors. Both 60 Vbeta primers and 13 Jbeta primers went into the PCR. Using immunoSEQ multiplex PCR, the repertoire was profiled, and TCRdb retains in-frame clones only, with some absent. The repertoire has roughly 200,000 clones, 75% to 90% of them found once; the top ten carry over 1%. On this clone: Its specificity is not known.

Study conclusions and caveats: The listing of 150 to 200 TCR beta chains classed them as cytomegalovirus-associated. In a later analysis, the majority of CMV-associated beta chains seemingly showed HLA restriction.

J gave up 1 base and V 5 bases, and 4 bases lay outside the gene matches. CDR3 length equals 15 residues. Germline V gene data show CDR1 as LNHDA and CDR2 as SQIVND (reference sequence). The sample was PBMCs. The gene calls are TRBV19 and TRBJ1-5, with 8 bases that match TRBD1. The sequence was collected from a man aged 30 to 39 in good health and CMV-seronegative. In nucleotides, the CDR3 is TGTGCCAGTAGTTTTTACAGGGGGAGCAATCAGCCCCAGCATTTT. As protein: CASSFYRGSNQPQHF.